These T cell receptor beta chains were read from a single sample in a study of blood T cell repertoires in COVID-19. The repertoire was sequenced with immunoSEQ multiplex PCR; TCRdb's copy has only in-frame clones and lacks some. The sample shows around 300,000 clones, 75% to 90% of them seen only once. Sequencing was done on a sample of peripheral blood. The receptors shown here come from a woman aged 25-40 years with active or convalescent COVID-19. Each CDR3 is given without its conserved first and last residue.

j_call | cdr3_length | v_call | cdr3_aa
TRBJ2-1 | 14 | TRBV10-2 | ASSVSRGGAYNEQF
TRBJ1-1 | 10 | TRBV6-5 | AVQTTGVGAF
TRBJ1-2 | 11 | TRBV30 | AWSRTGNYGYT
TRBJ1-2 | 13 | TRBV21-1 | ASITGTEVNYGYT
TRBJ1-1 | 13 | TRBV7-9 | ASSFPDIPNTEAF
TRBJ1-6 | 13 | TRBV19 | ASRGQGISNSPLH
TRBJ1-5 | 16 | TRBV4-3 | ASSQPGGCQSGNQPQH
TRBJ2-5 | 12 | TRBV15 | ATSRGASDKAQY
TRBJ2-3 | 15 | TRBV7-6 | ASSLGDTSKATDTQY
TRBJ2-7 | 13 | TRBV24-1 | ATSDPGMGSYEQY
TRBJ1-1 | 9 | TRBV30 | AWRLSGEAF
TRBJ2-7 | 12 | TRBV30 | AWSVNQGIYEQY
TRBJ1-5 | 16 | TRBV5-8 | ASQPSLAGDYSNQPQH
TRBJ2-7 | 14 | TRBV5-6 | ASSLPGLAGLDKQY
TRBJ2-3 | 12 | TRBV7-9 | ASSGTGSTDTQY
TRBJ2-1 | 14 | TRBV7-3 | ASSLTGQVNPNEQF
TRBJ2-5 | 12 | TRBV28 | ASRVGTGGKTQY
TRBJ2-1 | 12 | TRBV9 | ASSVGGSANEQF
TRBJ2-1 | 14 | TRBV3-1/TRBV3-2 | ASSQDIGGGADEQF
TRBJ2-5 | 10 | TRBV21-1 | ASSKGGETQY
TRBJ2-7 | 14 | TRBV28 | ASSPYRDRRSYEQY